The sequence of this TCR beta chain was determined in a study of regulatory T cells in long-lasting Graves disease. The time point here: persistent/refractory GD, antithyroid drugs over 5 years with positive TRAb. PBMC-derived RNA was used for the TCR library. Arm-PCR of CDR3 regions and iRepertoire HTBI primers were used to build TCR beta libraries. TCRdb redid the calling of the multiplex PCR reads with MiXCR, one entry per CDR3 protein. The repertoire consists of 350,000 to 450,000 distinct CDR3 sequences, with roughly 20% occurring once and the leading ten covering 20%. The sequencing here drew on peripheral blood mononuclear cells (PBMCs), taken when the disease was refractory, from a patient treated with antithyroid drugs. The TCR comes from a female donor with Graves disease.

The DNA of the CDR3 is TGTGCCAGCAGTGAATTTGGCGCGGAGGGGCTGTTTTTT. Its protein product is CASSEFGAEGLFF. The chain uses TRBV25-1 and TRBJ1-4, with D perhaps TRBD1 (5 bases). The CDR3 runs 13 residues. V lost 1 base and J 14 bases, leaving 14 bases between the germline ends. Germline V lookup: CDR1 MGHDK, CDR2 SYGVNS.